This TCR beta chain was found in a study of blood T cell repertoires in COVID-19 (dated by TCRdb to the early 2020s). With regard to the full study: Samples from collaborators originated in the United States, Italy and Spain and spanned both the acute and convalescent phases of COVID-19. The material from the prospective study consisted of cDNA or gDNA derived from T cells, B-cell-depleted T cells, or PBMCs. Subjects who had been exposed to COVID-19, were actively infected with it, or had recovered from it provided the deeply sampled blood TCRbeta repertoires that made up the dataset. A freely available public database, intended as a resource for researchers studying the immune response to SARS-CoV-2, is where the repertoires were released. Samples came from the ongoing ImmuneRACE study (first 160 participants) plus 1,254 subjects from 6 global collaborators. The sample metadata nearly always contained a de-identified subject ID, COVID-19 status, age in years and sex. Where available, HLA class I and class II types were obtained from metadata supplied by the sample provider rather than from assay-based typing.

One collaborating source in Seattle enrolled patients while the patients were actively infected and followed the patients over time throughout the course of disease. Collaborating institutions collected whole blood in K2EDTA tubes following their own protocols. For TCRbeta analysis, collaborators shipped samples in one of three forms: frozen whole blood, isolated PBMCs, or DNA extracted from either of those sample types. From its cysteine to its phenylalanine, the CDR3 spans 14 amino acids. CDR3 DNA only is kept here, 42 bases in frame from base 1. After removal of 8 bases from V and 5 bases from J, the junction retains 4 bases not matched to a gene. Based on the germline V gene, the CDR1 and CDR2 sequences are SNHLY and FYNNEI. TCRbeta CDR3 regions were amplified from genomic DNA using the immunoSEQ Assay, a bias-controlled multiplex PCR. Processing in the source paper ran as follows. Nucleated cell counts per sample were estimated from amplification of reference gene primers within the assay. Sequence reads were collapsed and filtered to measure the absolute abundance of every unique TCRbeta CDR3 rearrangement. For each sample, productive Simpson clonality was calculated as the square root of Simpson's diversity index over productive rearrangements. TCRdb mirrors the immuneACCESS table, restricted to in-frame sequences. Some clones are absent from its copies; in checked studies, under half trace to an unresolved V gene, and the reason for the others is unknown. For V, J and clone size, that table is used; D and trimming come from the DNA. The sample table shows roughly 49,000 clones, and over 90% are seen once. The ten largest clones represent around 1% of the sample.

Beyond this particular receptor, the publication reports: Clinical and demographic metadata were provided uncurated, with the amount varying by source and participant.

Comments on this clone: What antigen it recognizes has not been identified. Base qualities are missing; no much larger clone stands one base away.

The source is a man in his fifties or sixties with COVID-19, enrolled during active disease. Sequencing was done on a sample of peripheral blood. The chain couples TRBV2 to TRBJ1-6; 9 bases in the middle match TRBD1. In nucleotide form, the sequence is TGTGCCAGCCGGACAGGGGTTGATAATTCACCCCTCCACTTT. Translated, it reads CASRTGVDNSPLHF.